This T cell receptor beta chain came from a study of blood T cell repertoires in COVID-19. Profiled with immunoSEQ multiplex PCR; TCRdb holds only in-frame clones, not every one. In the table there are roughly 60,000 clones, roughly 87% of which are singletons. After removal of 7 bases from V and 4 bases from J, the junction contained 15 bases not matched to a gene. The CDR3 consists of 18 residues. CDR1 and CDR2 from the germline V gene are WNHNN and SYGVQD (reference sequence). The V gene is TRBV10-1, the J gene TRBJ1-5, with 11 bases matching TRBD1. The specimen sequenced was peripheral blood. This clonotype was sampled from a man in his forties or fifties with COVID-19, enrolled during active disease. CDR3 region: CASTLRTGGKGGNQPQHF. The CDR3 DNA sequence: TGCGCCAGCACCCTACGGACAGGGGGCAAAGGAGGAAATCAGCCCCAGCATTTT.